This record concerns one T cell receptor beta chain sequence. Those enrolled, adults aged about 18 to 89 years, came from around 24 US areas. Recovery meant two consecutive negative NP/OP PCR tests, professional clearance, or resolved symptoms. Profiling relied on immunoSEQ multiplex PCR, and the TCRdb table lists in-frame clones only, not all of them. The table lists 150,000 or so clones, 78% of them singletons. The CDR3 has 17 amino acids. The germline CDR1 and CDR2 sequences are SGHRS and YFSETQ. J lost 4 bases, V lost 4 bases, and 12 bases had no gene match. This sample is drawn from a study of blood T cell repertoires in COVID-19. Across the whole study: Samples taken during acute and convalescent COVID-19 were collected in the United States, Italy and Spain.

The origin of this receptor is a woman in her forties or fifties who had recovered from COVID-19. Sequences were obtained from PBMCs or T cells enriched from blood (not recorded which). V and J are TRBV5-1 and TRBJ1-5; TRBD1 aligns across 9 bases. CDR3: CASSLLPGQGGNQPQHF. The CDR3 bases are TGCGCCAGCAGCCTATTACCGGGACAGGGAGGGAATCAGCCCCAGCATTTT.